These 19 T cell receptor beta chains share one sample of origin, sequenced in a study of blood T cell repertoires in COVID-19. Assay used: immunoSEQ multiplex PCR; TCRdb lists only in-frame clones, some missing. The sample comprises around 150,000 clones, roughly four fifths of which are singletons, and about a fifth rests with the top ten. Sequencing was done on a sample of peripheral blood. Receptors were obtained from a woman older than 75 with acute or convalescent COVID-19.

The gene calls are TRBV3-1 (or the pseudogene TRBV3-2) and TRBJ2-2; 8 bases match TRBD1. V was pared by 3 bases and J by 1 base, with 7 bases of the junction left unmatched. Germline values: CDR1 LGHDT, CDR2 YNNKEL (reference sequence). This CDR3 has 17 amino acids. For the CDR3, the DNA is TGTGCCAGCAGCCAGAGTGGACAGGGCGGGAACACCGGGGAGCTGTTTTTT. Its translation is CASSQSGQGGNTGELFF.

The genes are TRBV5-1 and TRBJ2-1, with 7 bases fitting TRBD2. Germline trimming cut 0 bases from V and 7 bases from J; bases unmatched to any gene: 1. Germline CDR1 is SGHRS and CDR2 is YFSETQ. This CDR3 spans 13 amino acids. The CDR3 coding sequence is TGCGCCAGCAGCTTGGCCGGGGGGAATGAGCAGTTCTTC. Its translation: CASSLAGGNEQFF.

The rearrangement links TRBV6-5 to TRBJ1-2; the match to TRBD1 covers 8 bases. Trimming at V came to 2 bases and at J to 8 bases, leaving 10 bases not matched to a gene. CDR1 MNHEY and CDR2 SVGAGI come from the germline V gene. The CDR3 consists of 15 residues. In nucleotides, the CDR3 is TGTGCCAGCAGTTACGAGTTTGCAGGGGGCAGGGGCTACACCTTC. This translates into CASSYEFAGGRGYTF.

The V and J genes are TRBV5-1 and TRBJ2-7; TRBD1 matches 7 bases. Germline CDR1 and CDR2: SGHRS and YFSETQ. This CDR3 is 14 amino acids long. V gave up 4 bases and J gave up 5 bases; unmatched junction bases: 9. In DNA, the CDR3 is TGCGCCAGCAGCCCCTCAGGGGGAAGGAACGAGCAGTACTTC. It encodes CASSPSGGRNEQYF.

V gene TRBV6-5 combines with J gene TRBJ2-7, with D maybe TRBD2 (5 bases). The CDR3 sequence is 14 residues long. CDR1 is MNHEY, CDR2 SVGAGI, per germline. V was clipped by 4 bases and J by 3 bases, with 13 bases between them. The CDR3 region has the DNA TGTGCCAGCAGTTCGAACCCGAGGGTCTACGAGCAGTACTTC. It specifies CASSSNPRVYEQYF.

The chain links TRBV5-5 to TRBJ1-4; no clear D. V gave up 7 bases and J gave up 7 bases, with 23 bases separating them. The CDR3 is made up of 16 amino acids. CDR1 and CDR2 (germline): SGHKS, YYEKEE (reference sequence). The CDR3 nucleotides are TGTGCCAGCTTGCGGACCTTCGGCGGGGTTGGTGAAAAACTGTTTTTT. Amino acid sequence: CASLRTFGGVGEKLFF.

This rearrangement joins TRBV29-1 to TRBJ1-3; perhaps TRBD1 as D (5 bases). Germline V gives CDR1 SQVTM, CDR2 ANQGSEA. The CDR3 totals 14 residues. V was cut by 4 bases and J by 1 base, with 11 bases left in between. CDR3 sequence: CSVGSGQSGNTIYF. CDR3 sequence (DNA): TGCAGCGTTGGTTCAGGGCAGTCTGGAAACACCATATATTTT.

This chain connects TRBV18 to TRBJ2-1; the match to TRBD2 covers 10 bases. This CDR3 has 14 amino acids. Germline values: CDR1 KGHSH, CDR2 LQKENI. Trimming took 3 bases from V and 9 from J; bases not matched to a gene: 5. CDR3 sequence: CASSPLAGAPEQFF. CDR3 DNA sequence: TGTGCCAGCTCACCGCTAGCGGGAGCACCTGAGCAGTTCTTC.

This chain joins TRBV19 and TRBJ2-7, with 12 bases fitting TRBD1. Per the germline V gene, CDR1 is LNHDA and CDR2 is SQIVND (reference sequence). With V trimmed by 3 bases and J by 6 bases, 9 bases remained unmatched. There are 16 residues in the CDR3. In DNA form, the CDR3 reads TGTGCCAGTAGTATCCTGCTGGGACAGGGGGCCGCCGAGCAGTACTTC. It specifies CASSILLGQGAAEQYF.

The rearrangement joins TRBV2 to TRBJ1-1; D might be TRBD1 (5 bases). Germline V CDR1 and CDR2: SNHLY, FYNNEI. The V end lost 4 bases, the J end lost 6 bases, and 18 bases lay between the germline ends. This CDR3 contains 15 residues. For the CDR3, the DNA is TGTGCCAGCAGTGTCGAAGAGTCCAGGGCAGCTGAAGCTTTCTTT. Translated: CASSVEESRAAEAFF.

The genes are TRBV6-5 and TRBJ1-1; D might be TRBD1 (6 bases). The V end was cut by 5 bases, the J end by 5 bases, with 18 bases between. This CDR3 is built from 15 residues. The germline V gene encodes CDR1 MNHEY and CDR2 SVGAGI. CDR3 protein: CASSPPGGGGTEAFF. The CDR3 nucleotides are TGTGCCAGCAGTCCTCCGGGAGGGGGTGGGACTGAAGCTTTCTTT.

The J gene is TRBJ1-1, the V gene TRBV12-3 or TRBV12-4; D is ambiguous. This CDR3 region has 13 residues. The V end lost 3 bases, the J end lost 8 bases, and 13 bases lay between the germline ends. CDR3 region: CASSFTQAVEAFF. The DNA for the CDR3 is TGTGCCAGCAGTTTTACCCAAGCGGTAGAAGCTTTCTTT.

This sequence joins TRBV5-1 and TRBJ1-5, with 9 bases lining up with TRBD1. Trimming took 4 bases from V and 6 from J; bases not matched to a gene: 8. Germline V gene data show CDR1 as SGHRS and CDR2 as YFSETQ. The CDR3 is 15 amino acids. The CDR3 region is CASSATGGESQPQHF. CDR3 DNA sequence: TGCGCCAGCAGCGCCACAGGGGGCGAAAGTCAGCCCCAGCATTTT.

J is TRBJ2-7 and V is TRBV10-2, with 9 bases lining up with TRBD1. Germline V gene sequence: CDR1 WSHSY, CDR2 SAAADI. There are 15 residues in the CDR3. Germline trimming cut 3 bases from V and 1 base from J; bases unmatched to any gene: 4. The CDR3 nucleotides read TGCGCCAGCAGTGATACAGGGGGCCTGTCCTACGAGCAGTACTTC. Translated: CASSDTGGLSYEQYF.

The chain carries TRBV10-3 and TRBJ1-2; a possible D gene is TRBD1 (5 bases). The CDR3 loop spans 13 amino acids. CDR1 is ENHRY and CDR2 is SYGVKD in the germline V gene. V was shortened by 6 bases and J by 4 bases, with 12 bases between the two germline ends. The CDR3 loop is CAIRGEATYGYTF. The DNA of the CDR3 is TGTGCCATCAGGGGGGAGGCCACCTATGGCTACACCTTC.

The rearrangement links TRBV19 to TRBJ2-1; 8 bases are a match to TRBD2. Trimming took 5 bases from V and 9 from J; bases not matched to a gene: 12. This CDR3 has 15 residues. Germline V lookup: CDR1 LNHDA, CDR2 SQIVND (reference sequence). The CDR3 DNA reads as TGTGCCAGTAGTGATGAAGAGCGGGAGTTAATTGAGCAGTTCTTC. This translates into CASSDEERELIEQFF.

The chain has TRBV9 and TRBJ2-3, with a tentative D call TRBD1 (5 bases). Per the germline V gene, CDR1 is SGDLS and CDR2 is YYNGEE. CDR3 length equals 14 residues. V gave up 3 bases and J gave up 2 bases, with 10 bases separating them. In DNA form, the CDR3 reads TGTGCCAGCAGCGGGGGCGTCAACACAGATACGCAGTATTTT. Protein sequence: CASSGGVNTDTQYF.

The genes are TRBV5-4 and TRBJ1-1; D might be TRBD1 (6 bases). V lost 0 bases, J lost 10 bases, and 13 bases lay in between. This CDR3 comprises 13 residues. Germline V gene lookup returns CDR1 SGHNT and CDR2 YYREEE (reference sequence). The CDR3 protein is CASSLAGPQGAFF. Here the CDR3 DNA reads TGTGCCAGCAGCTTGGCTGGTCCACAGGGAGCTTTCTTT.

The CDR3, as DNA: TGTGCCTGGAGGACACAACGTGCAACTAATGAAAAACTGTTTTTT. Amino acid sequence: CAWRTQRATNEKLFF. The chain carries TRBV30 and TRBJ1-4; D unclear. The CDR3 is made up of 15 amino acids. V lost 3 bases, J lost 0 bases, and 11 bases lay in between. Looked up from germline, CDR1 is GTSNPN and CDR2 is SVGIG (reference sequence).